The 2 T cell receptor beta chains listed next were all sequenced from one sample in a study of cytomegalovirus exposure and HLA in healthy donors. The PCR employed 60 Vbeta primers together with 13 Jbeta primers. Sequenced by immunoSEQ multiplex PCR; TCRdb stores in-frame clones only, minus some. Its listing shows approximately 120,000 clones. Sequenced material: PBMCs. Source of these receptors: a man aged 35 to 55 in good health and CMV-seronegative.

The chain combines TRBV5-4 with TRBJ2-5; 11 bases match TRBD2. Germline trimming cut 3 bases from V and 5 bases from J; bases unmatched to any gene: 3. Germline V gene sequence: CDR1 SGHNT, CDR2 YYREEE (reference sequence). The CDR3 extends over 14 amino acids. The CDR3 here is CASSYSGREETQYF. The DNA for the CDR3 is TGTGCCAGCAGCTATAGCGGGAGGGAGGAGACCCAGTACTTC.

This chain's CDR3 is CASSTLGQGSRETQYF. CDR3 coding DNA: TGTGCCAGCAGCACACTCGGACAGGGTAGTCGGGAGACCCAGTACTTC. The chain carries TRBV5-4 and TRBJ2-5, with TRBD1 identical over 8 bases. CDR1 is SGHNT and CDR2 is YYREEE in the germline V gene (reference sequence). This CDR3 region has 16 residues. The junction had 13 bases not matched to a gene; V was cut back by 4 bases and J by 5 bases.